The rows below give T cell receptor beta chains drawn from one sample of a study of blood T cells in healthy people across ages. One entry per CDR3 protein, called by TCRdb with MiXCR from the 5' RACE reads. The sample has about 380,000 distinct CDR3 sequences, 45% to 60% seen once. The sample consisted of blood. The origin of the receptors is a man aged 60-69 years in good health. Each CDR3 is given with its conserved first and last residue. Each record gives: V gene, J gene, clone size, CDR3 protein. Rows may omit the clone size; those that give it use once, few, many or a size class.

>TRBV3-1|TRBJ2-7|many
CASSGSYEQYF
>TRBV2|NA|NA
CASGRDGYYEQYF
>TRBV12-5|TRBJ2-1|NA
CASGMEDEVFF
>TRBV9|TRBJ2-6|NA
CASSAHVRDRGSGANVLTF
>TRBV10-3|NA|few
CAISVSQGALKHEQYF
>TRBV15|TRBJ2-5|NA
CATSRGLGVAGPVETQYF
>TRBV7-8|TRBJ1-4|NA
CASSRGASGEFYEKLFF
>TRBV5-5|TRBJ2-1|few
CASRLLPGTGNNEQFF
>TRBV12-3/TRBV12-4|TRBJ2-3|NA
CASSPYGTGPSTDTQYF
>TRBV29-1|TRBJ2-1|NA
CSVDQGYNEQFF
>TRBV29-1|TRBJ2-5|NA
CSVYAAEQRESVETQYF
>TRBV5-5|NA|few
CASSPQASQGAYEQYF
>TRBV20-1|TRBJ1-2|few
CSARDWEGANYGYTF
>TRBV12-3/TRBV12-4|TRBJ1-4|NA
CASTTWGEKLFF
>TRBV4-3|TRBJ2-1|many
CASSQEGRVDEQFF
>TRBV30|TRBJ2-7|NA
CAWGRNSNEQYF
>TRBV5-1|TRBJ2-5|NA
CASSLAGKAGIRTQYF
>TRBV7-8|TRBJ2-3|few
CASSIAGGISADTQYF
>TRBV20-1|NA|NA
CSPQGRGETQYF
>TRBV20-1|TRBJ2-5|NA
CSARGGGLETQYF
>TRBV12-3/TRBV12-4|TRBJ2-7|many
CASSLLSRFGGSLSYEQYF
>TRBV5-1|TRBJ2-2|NA
CASSFTGENIGGELFF
>TRBV20-1|TRBJ2-3|NA
CSARHPGLATDTQYF
>TRBV7-9|TRBJ1-1|NA
CAAEATEAFF
>TRBV11-2|TRBJ2-1|NA
CASSRRSGSEQFF
>TRBV24-1|TRBJ2-1|NA
CATSDLSGGAHNEQFF
>TRBV2|TRBJ2-3|NA
CASRILAGATTDTQYF
>TRBV5-1|TRBJ2-1|NA
CASRYFGGDFNEQFF
>TRBV20-1|TRBJ2-3|NA
CSVEGGTDTRYF
>TRBV7-2|TRBJ2-3|NA
CASSSDPGLAADTQYF
>TRBV30|TRBJ1-2|NA
CAWSLQGIGYTF
>TRBV10-3|TRBJ2-1|few
CAISEGANEQFF
>TRBV4-1|TRBJ2-1|few
CASSQESPDLAGGRDEQFF
>TRBV11-2|TRBJ1-1|NA
CASSLEARVNTEAFF
>TRBV7-9|NA|NA
CASSRGIPYEQYF
>TRBV11-2|NA|NA
CASSLWDRGYEQYF
>TRBV5-1|TRBJ2-7|NA
CASSQGYLNDQYF
>TRBV6-5|TRBJ1-2|few
CASSDPPGGYGYTF
>TRBV20-1|TRBJ2-1|NA
CSARTRLAGINEQFF
>TRBV4-3|TRBJ2-1|few
CASSQVTSGNNEQFF
>TRBV4-3|TRBJ2-1|NA
CASSQERQLGEQFF
>TRBV29-1|TRBJ2-1|NA
CSVAGGEIGNEQFF
>TRBV20-1|TRBJ2-7|NA
CSASTSGAYEQYF
>TRBV12-3/TRBV12-4|TRBJ2-5|many
CASSLSGLETQYF
>TRBV29-1|TRBJ1-2|NA
CSVEVARSYGYTF
>TRBV20-1|TRBJ2-7|NA
CSANSPGTSSYEQYF
>TRBV3-1|TRBJ2-7|few
CASSQGVREQYF
>TRBV5-6|TRBJ1-2|NA
CASRGQGVGSYGYTF
>TRBV7-2|TRBJ2-7|NA
CASSSTSGPTYEQYF
>TRBV5-1|TRBJ2-3|NA
CASSKQGDRADTQYF
>TRBV6-6|TRBJ2-5|NA
CASRRTSGVPQETQYF
>TRBV7-9|TRBJ1-4|NA
CASGRDSASTNEKLFF
>TRBV6-5|TRBJ2-7|NA
CASGDPYSGRSYEQYF
>TRBV6-2/TRBV6-3|TRBJ2-2|NA
CASSYSMGRVNTGELFF
>TRBV29-1|TRBJ2-3|NA
CSVVGGTTDTQYF
>TRBV5-1|TRBJ2-7|NA
CASSPVTGAYEQYF
>TRBV28|TRBJ2-5|NA
CTSSDRGLGIQETQYF
>TRBV5-5|TRBJ1-1|NA
CASSLVLRTGDLNSEAFF